This T cell receptor (beta chain) is drawn from a study of blood T cell repertoires in COVID-19. Background on the study: Donors in the United States, Italy and Spain gave samples during acute or convalescent COVID-19. T cells, B-cell-depleted T cells, or PBMCs supplied cDNA or gDNA.

While infection was still active, Seattle patients were enrolled and then followed longitudinally. Authors' methods: For nucleated cells, counts were estimated from reference gene primer amplification. The assay was immunoSEQ multiplex PCR, and TCRdb's table has in-frame clones only and misses some. V, J and clone size reflect that table, while D and trimming were determined from the DNA. The sample consists of 150,000 to 200,000 clones, 94% of them appearing once. The sequenced sample was peripheral blood. This TCR was recovered from a man under 40 with COVID-19, enrolled during active disease.

CDR3 sequence reads: CASSQGETGPDTEAFF. The CDR3 DNA reads TGCGCCAGCAGCCAAGGGGAGACAGGGCCGGACACTGAAGCTTTCTTT. J is TRBJ1-1 and V is TRBV4-1, with 7 positions matching TRBD1. CDR1 and CDR2 from the germline V gene are MGHRA and YSYEKL. The trim removed 1 base at V and 3 bases at J, leaving 8 bases unmatched. The CDR3 totals 16 residues.